This T cell receptor (beta chain) was documented in a study of CD8+ T cells in alopecia areata. Study observations and caveats: Tofacitinib significantly brought down scalp clonality and expanded CD8+ clones among top 100. Having just one nonresponder leaves the connection between baseline CD8+ expansion and response unresolved.

This clone showed up just a few times. Its antigen is as yet unknown. Different DNA sequences within this sample yield the same CDR3. The treatment: oral pan-JAK inhibitor, 5-10 mg twice daily. The germline V gene encodes CDR1 MNHNS and CDR2 SASEGT. The length of the CDR3 is 13 residues. V dropped 6 bases and J dropped 4; count of bases not matched to a gene: 5. RNA extraction and reverse transcription yielded cDNA as sequencing template. The table came from immunoSEQ multiplex PCR; TCRdb's copy has only in-frame clones and leaves some out. Of about 190,000 clones in the sample, roughly three fifths are singletons; the top ten hold approximately 0.69%.

The chain couples TRBV6-1 to TRBJ2-7, with 8 bases that match TRBD1. The sequence came from a human donor with alopecia areata. The sequencing here drew on CD4+ T cells sorted from blood, taken at week 4, from a patient treated with tofacitinib. The CDR3 spells CASSSQGAYEQYF. DNA of the CDR3: TGTGCCAGCAGCAGCCAGGGGGCTTACGAGCAGTACTTC.